One T cell receptor (beta chain) is described in this entry. These data are taken from a study of blood T cell repertoires in COVID-19. The wider study: COVID-19 samples, acute and convalescent, were from the United States, Italy and Spain. PBMCs, B-cell-depleted T cells, or T cells provided the cDNA or gDNA that made up the material.

V was cut by 6 bases and J by 4 bases, with 10 bases left in between. The CDR3 sequence is 13 residues long. Germline CDR1 LNHDA, CDR2 SQIVND (reference sequence). Per the authors' pipeline: The assay estimated nucleated cells by amplifying reference gene primers. Produced via immunoSEQ multiplex PCR; TCRdb's table is partial and in-frame only. V, J and clone size are those of that table, while D and trimming were read from the DNA. This table has 30,000 or so clones, 83% appearing once. The sample was peripheral blood. The V gene is TRBV19, the J gene TRBJ2-1; a weak D match, TRBD2 (5 bases). The source is a man aged 50 or older with acute or convalescent COVID-19. CDR3 sequence reads: CASSQTKYNEQFF. The DNA of the CDR3 is TGTGCCAGTAGCCAGACTAAATACAATGAGCAGTTCTTC.